Below, 30 T cell receptor beta chains from the same sample are listed, as sequenced in a study of response to subunit inactivated influenza vaccine. TCRdb re-derived calls from the RT-PCR reads in MiXCR, one entry per CDR3 protein. The sample includes roughly 760,000 distinct CDR3 sequences, less than 25% of them seen just once. The sequencing used PBMCs from blood, collected roughly 5 days after vaccination. These receptors came from a man aged 50 or older who received an inactivated influenza vaccine.

The genes are TRBV20-1 and TRBJ1-5; maybe TRBD1 (5 bases). The germline CDR1 and CDR2 sequences are DFQATT and SNEGSKA (reference sequence). CDR3 length: 15 residues. Between the trimmed V and J ends, which lost 7 bases and 0 bases, there was a span of 16 bases. The CDR3 nucleotides read TGCAGTGTGGTGACAGAATTTAATAGCAATCAGCCCCAGCATTTT. It yields the protein CSVVTEFNSNQPQHF.

This clonotype was seen a few times. The chain joins TRBV28 to TRBJ2-1, with 16 positions matching TRBD2. Germline V gene data show CDR1 as MDHEN and CDR2 as SYDVKM. The trim removed 6 bases at V and 0 bases at J, leaving 14 bases unmatched. The CDR3 spans 21 residues. The CDR3 sequence: CASSPPGLAGGQGSSYNEQFF. The CDR3 DNA reads as TGTGCCAGCAGCCCGCCGGGACTAGCGGGAGGGCAGGGGAGCTCCTACAATGAGCAGTTCTTC.

This chain connects TRBV5-1 to TRBJ2-2; 7 bases map to TRBD1. The CDR3 length is 15 residues. The junction had 6 bases not matched to a gene; V was cut back by 4 bases and J by 3 bases. CDR1 SGHRS and CDR2 YFSETQ come from the germline V gene. The CDR3 sequence is CASSKGQVDTGELFF. The CDR3 DNA is TGCGCCAGCAGCAAAGGACAGGTTGACACCGGGGAGCTGTTTTTT. Using reference TRBV5-1 and TRBJ2-2 for the parts outside the CDR3, the full variable domain is KAGVTQTPRYLIKTRGQQVTLSCSPISGHRSVSWYQQTPGQGLQFLFEYFSETQRNKGNFPGRFSGRQFSNSRSEMNVSTLELGDSALYLCASSKGQVDTGELFFGEGSRLTVL.

Many counts were recorded for this clonotype. V gene TRBV4-2 combines with J gene TRBJ2-2, with a tentative D call TRBD1 (6 bases). V lost 4 bases, J lost 0 bases, and 9 bases lay in between. CDR1 is LGHNA, CDR2 YNFKEQ, per germline. There are 15 residues in the CDR3. The CDR3: CASSPRGANTGELFF. In DNA, the CDR3 is TGTGCCAGCAGCCCCAGGGGCGCGAACACCGGGGAGCTGTTTTTT.

This rearrangement joins TRBV20-1 to TRBJ2-2, with a tentative D call TRBD1 (5 bases). The germline V gene has CDR1 DFQATT and CDR2 SNEGSKA (reference sequence). The V and J ends lost 1 base and 7 bases respectively, with 10 bases between them. This CDR3 has 13 residues. The chain's CDR3 is CSARGTQIGELFF. The CDR3 nucleotides are TGCAGTGCTAGAGGGACACAGATCGGGGAGCTGTTTTTT.

This clonotype was recorded at least ten times. The chain recombines TRBV11-1 with TRBJ2-1; 15 bases match TRBD2. V lost 5 bases to trimming and J lost 0 bases; unmatched junction nucleotides: 8. Germline values: CDR1 SGHAT, CDR2 FQDESV (reference sequence). The CDR3 covers 19 residues. CDR3 sequence reads: CASSRRTSGRVSSYNEQFF. The CDR3 DNA reads TGTGCCAGCAGCCGAAGGACTAGCGGGAGGGTGAGCTCCTACAATGAGCAGTTCTTC. Full variable domain (rest looked up from reference TRBV11-1 and TRBJ2-1): EAEVAQSPRYKITEKSQAVAFWCDPISGHATLYWYRQILGQGPELLVQFQDESVVDDSQLPKDRFSAERLKGVDSTLKIQPAELGDSAMYLCASSRRTSGRVSSYNEQFFGPGTRLTVL.

The chain combines TRBV27 with TRBJ2-4; D is ambiguous. This CDR3 is built from 16 residues. The V gene lost 4 bases and the J gene lost 9 bases, with 22 bases spanning the gap. CDR1 and CDR2 (germline): MNHEY, SMNVEV (reference sequence). The CDR3 nucleotides are TGTGCCAGCAGTTCGCCGGGCCGGAAGAGATTTGGCATTCAGTACTTC. Translation: CASSSPGRKRFGIQYF.

The chain has TRBV10-3 and TRBJ2-1; maybe TRBD1 (6 bases). Germline CDR1 reads ENHRY; CDR2 reads SYGVKD. This CDR3 contains 12 residues. V was cut by 6 bases and J by 10 bases, with 13 bases left in between. CDR3 in DNA: TGTGCCATCAGCCTCAGGGGAAAAGAGCAGTTCTTC. It codes for CAISLRGKEQFF.

The chain combines TRBV5-1 with TRBJ2-7, with 7 positions matching TRBD1. Looked up from germline, CDR1 is SGHRS and CDR2 is YFSETQ. There are 14 residues in the CDR3. The J segment lost 4 bases and the V segment lost 2 bases, leaving 6 bases of the junction unmatched. The CDR3 is CASSFRDSYYEQYF. In nucleotides, the CDR3 is TGCGCCAGCAGCTTCCGGGACAGCTATTACGAGCAGTACTTC.

This clonotype was seen many times. The rearrangement joins TRBV4-3 to TRBJ2-4, with D possibly matching TRBD1 (6 bases). Germline values: CDR1 LGHNA, CDR2 YSLEER. With 0 bases removed from V and 10 bases from J, the gap between germline ends came to 13 bases. CDR3 size: 14 residues. The CDR3 reads CASSQDRQGQIQYF. Written as DNA, the CDR3 is TGCGCCAGCAGCCAAGATAGGCAGGGGCAAATTCAGTACTTC.

The chain carries TRBV5-1 and TRBJ2-7; no reliable D call. CDR1 is SGHRS, CDR2 YFSETQ, per germline. CDR3 length equals 13 residues. Trimming left V 0 bases short and J 7 bases short, with 11 bases between. Here the CDR3 DNA reads TGCGCCAGCAGCTTGGAAGCACCCTGGGAGCAGTACTTC. Translation: CASSLEAPWEQYF. Complete variable domain (other parts from reference TRBV5-1 and TRBJ2-7): KAGVTQTPRYLIKTRGQQVTLSCSPISGHRSVSWYQQTPGQGLQFLFEYFSETQRNKGNFPGRFSGRQFSNSRSEMNVSTLELGDSALYLCASSLEAPWEQYFGPGTRLTVT.

This clonotype appeared a few times. The genes are TRBV4-1 and TRBJ2-1; D call uncertain. The CDR3 has 15 amino acids. The germline gives CDR1 MGHRA, CDR2 YSYEKL. V gave up 1 base and J gave up 0 bases, with 7 bases separating them. The CDR3 region has the DNA TGCGCCAGCAGCCAAGGGCACAGCTCCTACAATGAGCAGTTCTTC. Its translation is CASSQGHSSYNEQFF.

This clonotype was detected only a few times. The V gene is TRBV29-1, the J gene TRBJ2-3; D remains ambiguous. V was cut by 7 bases and J by 1 base, with 9 bases left in between. The CDR3 runs to 12 residues. In germline, CDR1 is SQVTM, CDR2 ANQGSEA. CDR3 DNA: TGCAGCGCCCCCGTAGGCACAGATACGCAGTATTTT. Protein sequence: CSAPVGTDTQYF.

This rearrangement joins TRBV5-1 to TRBJ1-1; tentative D call: TRBD1 (6 bases). V lost 3 bases and J 6 bases, leaving 15 bases between the germline ends. Germline CDR1 is SGHRS and CDR2 is YFSETQ. This CDR3 has 14 residues. In DNA form, the CDR3 reads TGCGCCAGCAGCTCGTCCAGGGGAAACGCTGAAGCTTTCTTT. Translated: CASSSSRGNAEAFF.

V is TRBV20-1 and J is TRBJ2-4; tentatively, D is TRBD1 or TRBD2 (6 bases each). The CDR3 is made up of 15 amino acids. Trimming removed 8 bases from V and 4 bases from J, with 21 bases in between. CDR1 is DFQATT, CDR2 SNEGSKA, per germline (reference sequence). The DNA of the CDR3 is TGCAGTCCGAGGGGGACTCTCCACGGGAAAAACATTCAGTACTTC. It codes for CSPRGTLHGKNIQYF.

This clonotype occurred a few times. The chain carries TRBV7-9 and TRBJ1-1; maybe TRBD1 (5 bases). CDR3 size: 15 residues. With 3 bases removed from V and 1 base from J, the gap between germline ends came to 12 bases. Germline loops: CDR1 SEHNR, CDR2 FQNEAQ (reference sequence). CDR3 loop: CASSLGRIENTEAFF. In nucleotides, the CDR3 is TGTGCCAGCAGCTTGGGACGGATCGAGAACACTGAAGCTTTCTTT.

The chain has TRBV12-3 or TRBV12-4 and TRBJ2-5, with 9 nucleotides matching TRBD2. The J segment lost 5 bases and the V segment lost 5 bases, leaving 9 bases of the junction unmatched. The CDR3 contains 15 residues. CDR3 coding DNA: TGTGCCAGCAGTGGCGGGGGGGGTACGCGGGAGACCCAGTACTTC. As protein: CASSGGGGTRETQYF.

The chain carries TRBV5-6 and TRBJ2-7; D is possibly TRBD2 (6 bases). The CDR3 runs to 14 residues. V was trimmed by 2 bases and J by 2 bases, leaving 11 bases between them. Germline assignment: CDR1 SGHDT and CDR2 YYEEEE. In DNA form, the CDR3 reads TGTGCCAGCAGCTTTACTAGCCGAGCCTACGAGCAGTACTTC. Its translation is CASSFTSRAYEQYF. The whole variable domain, remainder taken from reference TRBV5-6 and TRBJ2-7, is DAGVTQSPTHLIKTRGQQVTLRCSPKSGHDTVSWYQQALGQGPQFIFQYYEEEERQRGNFPDRFSGHQFPNYSSELNVNALLLGDSALYLCASSFTSRAYEQYFGPGTRLTVT.

This clonotype turned up a few times. The V call is TRBV7-6, the J call TRBJ1-6; TRBD1 matches 8 bases. The CDR3 spans 16 residues. In germline, CDR1 is SGHVS, CDR2 FNYEAQ. V was pared by 0 bases and J by 6 bases, with 4 bases of the junction left unmatched. CDR3 DNA sequence: TGTGCCAGCAGCTTAGCGATGGGACAGGTTAATTCACCCCTCCACTTT. Translation gives CASSLAMGQVNSPLHF.

The chain uses TRBV7-8 and TRBJ2-5; 14 bases fit TRBD2. V was pared by 5 bases and J by 5 bases, with 7 bases of the junction left unmatched. The CDR3 consists of 16 residues. Germline assignment: CDR1 SGHVS and CDR2 FQNEAQ. The CDR3 nucleotides read TGTGCCAGCAGCATTGGGGGACTAGCGGGGGAGGAGACCCAGTACTTC. Its translation: CASSIGGLAGEETQYF.

This clonotype was detected many times. The chain links TRBV7-2 to TRBJ2-7, with D tentatively TRBD2 (6 bases). Deletions cut 3 bases from V and 0 bases from J, with 12 bases between. This CDR3 spans 15 amino acids. CDR1 is SGHTA and CDR2 is FQGNSA in the germline V gene. DNA for the CDR3: TGTGCCAGCAGCTTCCGGGAGCCCCCCTCCTACGAGCAGTACTTC. It yields the protein CASSFREPPSYEQYF.

This clonotype was seen only a few times. This rearrangement joins TRBV4-2 to TRBJ2-1; 8 bases map to TRBD2. Germline values: CDR1 LGHNA, CDR2 YNFKEQ. This CDR3 spans 17 amino acids. Losses at the gene ends were 2 bases for V and 5 bases for J; bases not matched to a gene: 11. The CDR3 DNA is TGTGCCAGCAGCCAACCCCGGCGCGGGAGGAGGGACAATGAGCAGTTCTTC. Its translation is CASSQPRRGRRDNEQFF.

This clonotype showed up just a few times. In DNA form, the CDR3 reads TGTGCCAGCAGTTTGTGGGGACAGGGGGCACCTAATGAAAAACTGTTTTTT. It is translated as CASSLWGQGAPNEKLFF. The chain recombines TRBV27 with TRBJ1-4; 12 bases agree with TRBD1. The V gene's germline CDR1 is MNHEY and CDR2 SMNVEV (reference sequence). Unmatched junction bases numbered 5, after V lost 3 bases and J lost 3 bases. This CDR3 is 17 amino acids long.

The V gene is TRBV12-3 or TRBV12-4, the J gene TRBJ2-1, with D unclear. Trimming left V 11 bases short and J 4 bases short, with 15 bases between. CDR3 length: 13 amino acids. In DNA form, the CDR3 reads TGTGCCGGCGGATCCGATCTTTACAATGAGCAGTTCTTC. This encodes CAGGSDLYNEQFF.

This clonotype was counted only a few times. The chain employs TRBV20-1 and TRBJ2-2; D is unresolved. The germline V gene encodes CDR1 DFQATT and CDR2 SNEGSKA (reference sequence). The CDR3 covers 14 residues. Trimming left V 1 base short and J 5 bases short, with 11 bases between. CDR3 protein: CSARGGLPTGELFF. In DNA form, the CDR3 reads TGCAGTGCTAGAGGTGGCTTGCCAACCGGGGAGCTGTTTTTT.

This sequence joins TRBV6-1 and TRBJ2-5; no firm D call. V dropped 2 bases and J dropped 3 bases, with 1 base sitting between them. There are 11 residues in the CDR3. Germline V gives CDR1 MNHNS, CDR2 SASEGT. The CDR3 nucleotides are TGTGCCAGCAGTGAAAAAGAGACCCAGTACTTC. As protein: CASSEKETQYF.

The CDR3 loop reads CASSFRRSNQPQHF. DNA of the CDR3: TGTGCCAGCAGTTTCCGCAGAAGCAATCAGCCCCAGCATTTT. This chain links TRBV12-3 or TRBV12-4 with TRBJ1-5; D is unresolved. The CDR3 length is 14 residues. V gave up 3 bases and J gave up 1 base, with 7 bases separating them.

The chain joins TRBV28 to TRBJ2-1; TRBD1 might be the D (6 bases). Trimming removed 1 base at V and 8 bases at J, with 27 bases between. The CDR3 extends over 19 amino acids. Per germline, CDR1 MDHEN and CDR2 SYDVKM. In DNA, the CDR3 is TGTGCCAGCAGTTTATCTCGGACAGCAGGGGTTATGTGGTCCTATGAGCAGTTCTTC. Its protein product is CASSLSRTAGVMWSYEQFF.

This clonotype was seen at least ten times. The chain carries TRBV20-1 and TRBJ1-1, with D perhaps matching TRBD1 (6 bases). Trimming removed 1 base from V and 6 bases from J, with 18 bases in between. The CDR3 spans 15 residues. Germline CDR1 is DFQATT and CDR2 is SNEGSKA (reference sequence). CDR3 region: CSARASVRGNAEAFF. CDR3 in DNA: TGCAGTGCTAGAGCCTCAGTCAGGGGAAACGCTGAAGCTTTCTTT.

J is TRBJ2-2 and V is TRBV6-1; D might be TRBD1 (7 bases). The length of the CDR3 is 16 residues. Germline assignment: CDR1 MNHNS and CDR2 SASEGT. V lost 6 bases and J lost 4, with 18 bases in between. The CDR3 protein is CASSPQGGEVTGELFF. The CDR3 DNA reads as TGTGCCAGCAGCCCCCAGGGGGGAGAGGTCACCGGGGAGCTGTTTTTT.